This T cell receptor (beta chain) was captured in a study of kidney transplant recipient with SARS-CoV-2 infection. CDR1 is DFQATT, CDR2 SNEGSKA, per germline (reference sequence). The V and J ends lost 3 bases and 2 bases, in that order; junction bases with no gene match: 12. This CDR3 comprises 16 residues. TCRdb analysed the reads with MiXCR anew, one entry per CDR3 protein. The data show fewer than 250,000 distinct CDR3 sequences, 29% seen once. V gene TRBV20-1 combines with J gene TRBJ2-5, with 7 nucleotides matching TRBD1. The source of this sequence is a male patient aged 30 to 40 who had COVID-19 and was a kidney transplant recipient. The graft donor may be the source of some T cells. The sequenced sample was a blood sample, obtained at baseline and on roughly day 110 from a kidney transplant recipient. In DNA form, the CDR3 reads TGCAGTGCTAGCCCCGTGACAGGGATCGGTCAAGAGACCCAGTACTTC. Translating gives CSASPVTGIGQETQYF.